This TCR beta chain was documented in a study of identical twins. Study-wide results and caveats: High-abundance cord blood beta clonotypes had fewer insertions; memory repertoires showed none.

TCRdb re-called the 5' RACE reads through MiXCR, storing one row per CDR3 protein. This sample has a few hundred thousand distinct CDR3 sequences, with approximately 15% found just once. This clonotype has at least ten counts. Its antigen remains unidentified. This same sample was also taken into another study, of yellow fever vaccine responses in identical twins.

Input material: CD4+ T cells sorted from blood. The sequence was obtained from a woman aged 18 to 35 in good health.

The CDR3 region is CASSLLAGGSYNEQFF. CDR3 in DNA: TGTGCCAGCAGCTTACTAGCGGGGGGATCCTACAATGAGCAGTTCTTC. The chain combines TRBV11-2 with TRBJ2-1, with TRBD2 matching over 11 bases. The CDR3 totals 16 residues. The V segment lost 2 bases and the J segment 1 base; nucleotides outside the gene matches: 1. The germline V gene has CDR1 SGHAT and CDR2 FQNNGV.